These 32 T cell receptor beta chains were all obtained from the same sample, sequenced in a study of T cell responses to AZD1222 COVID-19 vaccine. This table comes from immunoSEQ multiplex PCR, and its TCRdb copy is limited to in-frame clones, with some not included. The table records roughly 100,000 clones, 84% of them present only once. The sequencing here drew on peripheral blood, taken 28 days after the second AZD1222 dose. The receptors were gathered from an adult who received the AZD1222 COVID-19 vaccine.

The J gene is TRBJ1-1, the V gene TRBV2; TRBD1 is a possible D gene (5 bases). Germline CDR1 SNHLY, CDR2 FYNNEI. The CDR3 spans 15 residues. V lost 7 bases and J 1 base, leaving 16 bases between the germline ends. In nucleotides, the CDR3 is TGTGCCAGCAAAACCCTGTTTGGGGGGAACACTGAAGCTTTCTTT. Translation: CASKTLFGGNTEAFF. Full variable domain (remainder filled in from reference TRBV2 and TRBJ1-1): EPEVTQTPSHQVTQMGQEVILRCVPISNHLYFYWYRQILGQKVEFLVSFYNNEISEKSEIFDDQFSVERPDGSNFTLKIRSTKLEDSAMYFCASKTLFGGNTEAFFGQGTRLTVV.

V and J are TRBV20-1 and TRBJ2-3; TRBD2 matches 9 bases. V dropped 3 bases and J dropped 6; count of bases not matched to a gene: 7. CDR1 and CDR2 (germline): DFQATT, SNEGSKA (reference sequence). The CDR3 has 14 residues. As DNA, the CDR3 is TGCAGTGCTAGTTTGCGGGGGGGCGTGGATACGCAGTATTTT. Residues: CSASLRGGVDTQYF.

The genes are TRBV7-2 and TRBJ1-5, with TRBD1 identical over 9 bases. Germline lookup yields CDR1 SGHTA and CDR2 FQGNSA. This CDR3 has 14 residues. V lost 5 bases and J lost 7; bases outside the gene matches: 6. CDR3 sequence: CASSPGQGSQPQHF. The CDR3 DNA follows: TGTGCCAGCAGCCCGGGACAGGGAAGCCAGCCCCAGCATTTT.

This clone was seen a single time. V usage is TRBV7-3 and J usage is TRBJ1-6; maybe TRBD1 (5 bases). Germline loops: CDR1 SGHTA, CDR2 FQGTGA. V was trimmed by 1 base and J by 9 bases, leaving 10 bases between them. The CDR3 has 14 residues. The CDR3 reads CASSLIGAGSPLHF. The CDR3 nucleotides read TGTGCCAGCAGCTTAATCGGGGCCGGTTCACCCCTCCACTTT.

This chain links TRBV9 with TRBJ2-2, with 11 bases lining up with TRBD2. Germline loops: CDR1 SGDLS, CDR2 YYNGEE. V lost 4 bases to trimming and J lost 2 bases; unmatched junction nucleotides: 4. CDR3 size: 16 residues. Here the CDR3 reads CASSRGLAANTGELFF. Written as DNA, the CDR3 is TGTGCCAGCAGCAGGGGACTAGCGGCAAACACCGGGGAGCTGTTTTTT.

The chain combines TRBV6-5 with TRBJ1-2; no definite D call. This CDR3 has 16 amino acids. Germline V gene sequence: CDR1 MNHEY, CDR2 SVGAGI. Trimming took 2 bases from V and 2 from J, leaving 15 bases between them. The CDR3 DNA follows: TGTGCCAGCAGTTACGCCCCCCGTGGTGCAAACTATGGCTACACCTTC. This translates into CASSYAPRGANYGYTF.

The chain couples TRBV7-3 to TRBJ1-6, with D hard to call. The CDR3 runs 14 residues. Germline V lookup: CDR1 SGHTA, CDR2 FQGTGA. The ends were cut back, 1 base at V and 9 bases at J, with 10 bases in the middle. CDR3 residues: CASSLKGSGSPLHF. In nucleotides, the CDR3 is TGTGCCAGCAGCTTAAAGGGTAGTGGTTCACCCCTCCACTTT.

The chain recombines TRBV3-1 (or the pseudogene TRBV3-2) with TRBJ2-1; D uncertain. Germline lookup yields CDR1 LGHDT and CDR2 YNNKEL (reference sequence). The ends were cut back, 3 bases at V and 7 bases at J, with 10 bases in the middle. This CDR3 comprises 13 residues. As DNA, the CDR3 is TGTGCCAGCAGCCAGGAGTTTGGGAATGAGCAGTTCTTC. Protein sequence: CASSQEFGNEQFF.

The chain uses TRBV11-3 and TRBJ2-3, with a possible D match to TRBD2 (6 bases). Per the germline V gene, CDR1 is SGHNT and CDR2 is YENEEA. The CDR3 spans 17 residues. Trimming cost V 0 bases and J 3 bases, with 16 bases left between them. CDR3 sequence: CASSLDQLAPGTDTQYF. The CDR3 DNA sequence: TGTGCCAGCAGCTTAGATCAACTAGCCCCTGGGACAGATACGCAGTATTTT.

CDR3 DNA: TGCGCCAGCAGTCAGCCCGACAGGGGGCAGCAAGAGACCCAGTACTTC. Residues: CASSQPDRGQQETQYF. This sequence joins TRBV23-1 and TRBJ2-5, with 10 bases that match TRBD1. TRBV23-1 is labeled an ORF, and its function is uncertain. The CDR3 consists of 16 residues. J gave up 2 bases and V 3 bases, and 6 bases lay outside the gene matches.

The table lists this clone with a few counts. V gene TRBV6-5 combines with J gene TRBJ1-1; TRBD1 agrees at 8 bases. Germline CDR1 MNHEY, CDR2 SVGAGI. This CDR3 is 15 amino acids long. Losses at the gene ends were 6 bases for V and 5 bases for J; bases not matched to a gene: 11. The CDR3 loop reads CASRPSIDRGTEAFF. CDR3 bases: TGTGCCAGCAGACCATCAATCGACAGGGGAACTGAAGCTTTCTTT.

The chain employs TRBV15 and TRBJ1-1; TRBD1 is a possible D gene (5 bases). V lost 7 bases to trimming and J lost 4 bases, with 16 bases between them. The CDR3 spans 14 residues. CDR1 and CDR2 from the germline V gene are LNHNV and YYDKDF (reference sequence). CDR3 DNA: TGTGCCACCAAAACTGAAAGGGGTACCACTGAAGCTTTCTTT. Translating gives CATKTERGTTEAFF.

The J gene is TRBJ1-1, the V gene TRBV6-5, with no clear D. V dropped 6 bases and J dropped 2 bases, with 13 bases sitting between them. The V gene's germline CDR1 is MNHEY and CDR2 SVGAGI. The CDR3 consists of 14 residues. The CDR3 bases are TGTGCCAGCAGACTGCCGGGTTTCAACACTGAAGCTTTCTTT. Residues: CASRLPGFNTEAFF.

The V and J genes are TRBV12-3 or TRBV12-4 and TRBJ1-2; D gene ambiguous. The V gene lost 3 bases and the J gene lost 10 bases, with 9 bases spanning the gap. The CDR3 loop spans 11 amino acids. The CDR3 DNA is TGTGCCAGCAGTTTGGGGTGGGACTACACCTTC. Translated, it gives CASSLGWDYTF.

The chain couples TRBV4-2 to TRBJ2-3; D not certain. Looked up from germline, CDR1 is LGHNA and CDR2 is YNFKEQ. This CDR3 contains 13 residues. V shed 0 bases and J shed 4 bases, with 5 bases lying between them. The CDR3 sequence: CASSQEASDTQYF. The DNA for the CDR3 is TGTGCCAGCAGCCAAGAAGCGTCAGATACGCAGTATTTT.

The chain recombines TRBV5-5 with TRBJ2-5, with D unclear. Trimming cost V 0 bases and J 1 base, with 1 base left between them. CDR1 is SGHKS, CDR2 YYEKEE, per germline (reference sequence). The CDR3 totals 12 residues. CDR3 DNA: TGTGCCAGCAGCTTGGGCCAAGAGACCCAGTACTTC. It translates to CASSLGQETQYF.

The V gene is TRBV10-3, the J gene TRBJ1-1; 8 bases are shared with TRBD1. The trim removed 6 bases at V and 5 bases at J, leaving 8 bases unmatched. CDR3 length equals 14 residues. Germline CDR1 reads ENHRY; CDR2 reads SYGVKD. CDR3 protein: CAIRGDRSGTEAFF. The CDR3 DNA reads TGTGCCATCAGGGGGGACAGGTCAGGAACTGAAGCTTTCTTT.

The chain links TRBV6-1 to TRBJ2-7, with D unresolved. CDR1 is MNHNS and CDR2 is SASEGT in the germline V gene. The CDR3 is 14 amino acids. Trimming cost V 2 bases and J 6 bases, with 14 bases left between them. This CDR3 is CASSETTPSGEQYF. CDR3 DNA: TGTGCCAGCAGTGAAACGACCCCCTCAGGCGAGCAGTACTTC.

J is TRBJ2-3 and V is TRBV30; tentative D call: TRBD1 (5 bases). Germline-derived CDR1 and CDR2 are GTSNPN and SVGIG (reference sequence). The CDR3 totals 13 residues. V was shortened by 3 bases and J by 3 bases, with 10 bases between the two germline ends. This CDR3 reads CAWRRGWTDTQYF. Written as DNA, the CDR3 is TGTGCCTGGAGAAGGGGTTGGACAGATACGCAGTATTTT.

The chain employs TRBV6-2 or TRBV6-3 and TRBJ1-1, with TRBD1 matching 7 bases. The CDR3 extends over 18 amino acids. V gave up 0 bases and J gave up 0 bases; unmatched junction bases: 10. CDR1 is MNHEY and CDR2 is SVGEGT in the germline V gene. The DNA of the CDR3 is TGTGCCAGCAGTTACTCGATTAGGGGGCGAAGCATGAACACTGAAGCTTTCTTT. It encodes CASSYSIRGRSMNTEAFF.

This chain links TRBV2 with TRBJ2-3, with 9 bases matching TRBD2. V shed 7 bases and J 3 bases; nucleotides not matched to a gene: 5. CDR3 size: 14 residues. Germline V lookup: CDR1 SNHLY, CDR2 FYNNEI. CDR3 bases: TGTGCCAGCAATGGCGGGGGGGCAACAGATACGCAGTATTTT. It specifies CASNGGGATDTQYF. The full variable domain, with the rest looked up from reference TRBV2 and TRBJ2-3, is EPEVTQTPSHQVTQMGQEVILRCVPISNHLYFYWYRQILGQKVEFLVSFYNNEISEKSEIFDDQFSVERPDGSNFTLKIRSTKLEDSAMYFCASNGGGATDTQYFGPGTRLTVL.

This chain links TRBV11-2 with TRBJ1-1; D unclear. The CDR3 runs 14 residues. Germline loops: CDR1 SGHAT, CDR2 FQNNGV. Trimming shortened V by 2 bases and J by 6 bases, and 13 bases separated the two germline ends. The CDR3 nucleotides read TGTGCCAGCAGCTTATGGGGATACTTCGCTGAAGCTTTCTTT. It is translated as CASSLWGYFAEAFF.

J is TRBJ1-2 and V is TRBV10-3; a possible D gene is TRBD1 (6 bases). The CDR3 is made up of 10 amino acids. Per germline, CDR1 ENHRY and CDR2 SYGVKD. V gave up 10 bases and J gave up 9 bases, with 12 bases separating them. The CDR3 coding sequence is TGTGCCACCCGACAGGCCCGCTACACCTTC. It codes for CATRQARYTF.

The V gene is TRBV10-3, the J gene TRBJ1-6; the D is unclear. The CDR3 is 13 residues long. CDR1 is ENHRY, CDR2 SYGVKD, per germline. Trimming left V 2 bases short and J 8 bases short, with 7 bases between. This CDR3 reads CAISEIVDSPLHF. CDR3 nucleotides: TGTGCCATCAGTGAGATAGTCGATTCACCCCTCCACTTT.

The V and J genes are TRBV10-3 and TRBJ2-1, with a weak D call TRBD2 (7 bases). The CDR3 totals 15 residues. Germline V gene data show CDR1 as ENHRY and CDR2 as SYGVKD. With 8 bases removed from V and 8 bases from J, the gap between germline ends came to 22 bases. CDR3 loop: CAIGDIGTKGDEQFF. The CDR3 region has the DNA TGTGCCATCGGGGACATCGGGACTAAAGGCGATGAGCAGTTCTTC.

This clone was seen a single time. The CDR3 spells CASRDTNRNTEAFF. In DNA, the CDR3 is TGTGCCAGCAGGGACACGAACCGCAACACTGAAGCTTTCTTT. V is TRBV6-4 and J is TRBJ1-1; weak D call: TRBD1 (5 bases). This CDR3 spans 14 amino acids. Germline V lookup: CDR1 MRHNA, CDR2 SNTAGT. V was trimmed by 6 bases and J by 2 bases, leaving 13 bases between them.

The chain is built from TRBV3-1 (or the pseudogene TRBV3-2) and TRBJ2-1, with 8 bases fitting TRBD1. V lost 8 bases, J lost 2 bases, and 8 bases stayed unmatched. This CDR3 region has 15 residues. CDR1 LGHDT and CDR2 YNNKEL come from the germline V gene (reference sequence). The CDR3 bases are TGTGCCAGCCACCGACAGGGGCGAACCTACAATGAGCAGTTCTTC. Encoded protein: CASHRQGRTYNEQFF.

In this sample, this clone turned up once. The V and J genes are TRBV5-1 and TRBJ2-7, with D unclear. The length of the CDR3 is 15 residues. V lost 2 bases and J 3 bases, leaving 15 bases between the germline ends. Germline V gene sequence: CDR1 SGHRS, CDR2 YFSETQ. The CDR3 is CASSFMVTSDYEQYF. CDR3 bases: TGCGCCAGCAGCTTCATGGTGACCAGCGACTACGAGCAGTACTTC.

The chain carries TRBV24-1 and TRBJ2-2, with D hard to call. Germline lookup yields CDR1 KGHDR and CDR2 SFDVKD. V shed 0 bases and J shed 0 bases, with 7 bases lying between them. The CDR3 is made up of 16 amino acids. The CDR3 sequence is CATSDLDGTNTGELFF. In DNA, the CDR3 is TGTGCCACCAGTGATTTGGACGGTACGAACACCGGGGAGCTGTTTTTT.

The CDR3 loop is CASSSPRAYGGFNEQFF. CDR3 DNA sequence: TGTGCCAGCAGCTCACCTAGGGCTTATGGGGGTTTTAATGAGCAGTTCTTC. V usage is TRBV13 and J usage is TRBJ2-1, with D possibly being TRBD1 or TRBD2 (5 bases each). V lost 4 bases to trimming and J lost 7 bases, with 23 bases between them. The CDR3 length is 17 residues. Germline assignment: CDR1 PRHDT and CDR2 FYEKMQ (reference sequence). Combining the CDR3 with reference TRBV13 and TRBJ2-1 gives the whole variable domain AAGVIQSPRHLIKEKRETATLKCYPIPRHDTVYWYQQGPGQDPQFLISFYEKMQSDKGSIPDRFSAQQFSDYHSELNMSSLELGDSALYFCASSSPRAYGGFNEQFFGPGTRLTVL.

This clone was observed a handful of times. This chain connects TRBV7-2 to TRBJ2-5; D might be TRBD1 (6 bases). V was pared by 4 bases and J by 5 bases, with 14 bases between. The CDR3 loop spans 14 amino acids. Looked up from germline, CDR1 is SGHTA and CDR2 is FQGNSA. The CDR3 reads CASSSNRVRETQYF. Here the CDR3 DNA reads TGTGCCAGCAGCTCGAACAGGGTACGGGAGACCCAGTACTTC. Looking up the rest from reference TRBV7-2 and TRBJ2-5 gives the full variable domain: GAGVSQSPSNKVTEKGKDVELRCDPISGHTALYWYRQSLGQGLEFLIYFQGNSAPDKSGLPSDRFSAERTGGSVSTLTIQRTQQEDSAVYLCASSSNRVRETQYFGPGTRLLVL.

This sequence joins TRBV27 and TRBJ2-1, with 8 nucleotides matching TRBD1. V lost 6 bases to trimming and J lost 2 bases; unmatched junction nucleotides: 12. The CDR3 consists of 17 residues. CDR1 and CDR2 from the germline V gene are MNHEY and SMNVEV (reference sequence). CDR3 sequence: CASSPRQGAEPYNEQFF. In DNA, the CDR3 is TGTGCCAGCAGCCCTCGGCAGGGGGCGGAACCCTACAATGAGCAGTTCTTC.